This TCR beta chain was sequenced for a study of T cell changes during pregnancy in multiple sclerosis. CDR3 length equals 17 residues. Germline V gene data show CDR1 as MNHEY and CDR2 as SMNVEV (reference sequence). The germline V and J ends were trimmed by 3 bases and 4 bases, with 18 bases remaining between them. Sequencing was performed with immunoSEQ multiplex PCR; in TCRdb, only in-frame clones are kept and a portion is missing. The data show approximately 100,000 clones, about nine tenths seen once. The source is a female donor with multiple sclerosis, enrolled in a pregnancy study. This chain joins TRBV27 and TRBJ2-2; D is unresolved. This specimen was peripheral blood, taken after pregnancy. CDR3 DNA sequence: TGTGCCAGCAGTTTCCCCGGTAGTCCCGGGTTCACCGGGGAGCTGTTTTTT. Translation: CASSFPGSPGFTGELFF.